This T cell receptor (beta chain) was sequenced for a study of radiotherapy plus CTLA-4 blockade in lung cancer. Study-level background: Objective responses were recorded in about 17% of patients, with disease control recorded in 25% to 35%.

Sequencing used immunoSEQ multiplex PCR; TCRdb keeps in-frame clones, though not all of them. The sample holds around 90,000 clones, 83% seen once. Germline-derived CDR1 and CDR2 are SGHNT and YYREEE (reference sequence). The CDR3 has 14 amino acids. After removal of 5 bases from V and 7 bases from J, the junction contained 12 bases not matched to a gene. Details on this clone: What it binds is not known.

Overall study findings and caveats: Early blood T cell clone changes and increased post-radiation serum interferon-beta were reportedly the strongest response predictors.

The chain carries TRBV5-4 and TRBJ2-7, with 7 bases identical to TRBD1. The source of this sequence is a human donor with non-small cell lung cancer who had stable disease on radiotherapy plus ipilimumab. This material consisted of peripheral blood, taken from a patient treated with radiotherapy plus ipilimumab. The DNA for the CDR3 is TGTGCCAGCAGGACCGGGACAGACCCGGGGGAGCAGTACTTC. Translating gives CASRTGTDPGEQYF.